These T cell receptor beta chains were read from a single sample in a study of blood T cell repertoires in COVID-19. Some clones are missing from TCRdb's copy, which holds only in-frame ones; the method was immunoSEQ multiplex PCR. The table has about 190,000 clones, around 80% seen once. The material sequenced was peripheral blood. These receptors originate from a man between 50 and 59 years old who had recovered from COVID-19. Each CDR3 is given without its conserved first and last residue. Fields, in order: J gene, V gene, CDR3 protein.

J gene: TRBJ2-7; V gene: TRBV19; CDR3 protein: ASSISRDSSVHEQY
J gene: TRBJ1-3; V gene: TRBV7-2; CDR3 protein: ASSRAAGLSGNTIY
J gene: TRBJ1-2; V gene: TRBV9; CDR3 protein: ASSETGAGNYGYT
J gene: TRBJ1-4; V gene: TRBV27; CDR3 protein: ASSPRGLIGEKLF
J gene: TRBJ2-1; V gene: TRBV7-2; CDR3 protein: ASSLDSSYNEQF
J gene: TRBJ1-1; V gene: TRBV18; CDR3 protein: ASSLDGEAF
J gene: TRBJ2-7; V gene: TRBV5-1; CDR3 protein: ASSGQGLAEQY
J gene: TRBJ2-2; V gene: TRBV5-1; CDR3 protein: ASSLAGGVKSSEELF
J gene: TRBJ2-3; V gene: TRBV7-6; CDR3 protein: ASSLELAGTSSTDTQY
J gene: TRBJ2-5; V gene: TRBV5-4; CDR3 protein: ASSLGGTGPETQY
J gene: TRBJ1-1; V gene: TRBV28; CDR3 protein: ASSSLRGGILNTEAF
J gene: TRBJ2-3; V gene: TRBV7-2; CDR3 protein: ASSSQIGSTDTQY
J gene: TRBJ2-5; V gene: TRBV6-1; CDR3 protein: ASSERSGVETQY
J gene: TRBJ2-7; V gene: TRBV11-3; CDR3 protein: ARIGLAGGPKSDEQY
J gene: TRBJ2-3; V gene: TRBV5-6; CDR3 protein: ASRRNGRTKETYTQY
J gene: TRBJ1-4; V gene: TRBV10-2; CDR3 protein: ASSVQGLEKLF
J gene: TRBJ2-3; V gene: TRBV10-3; CDR3 protein: AISPGLAELGTQY
J gene: TRBJ2-7; V gene: TRBV28; CDR3 protein: ASSTHPGQGANEQY
J gene: TRBJ1-6; V gene: TRBV6-4; CDR3 protein: ASSDQANSPLH
J gene: TRBJ2-7; V gene: TRBV10-1; CDR3 protein: ASRGDRRSYEQY
J gene: TRBJ1-6; V gene: TRBV6-2/TRBV6-3; CDR3 protein: ASSYDGQDYNSPLH
J gene: TRBJ1-4; V gene: TRBV5-4; CDR3 protein: ASSEELGVGREKLF
J gene: TRBJ2-1; V gene: TRBV20-1; CDR3 protein: SASSGDPGHEQF
J gene: TRBJ2-3; V gene: TRBV11-1; CDR3 protein: ASSRTDYTDTQY
J gene: TRBJ1-1; V gene: TRBV4-3; CDR3 protein: ASSQDRTTEAF
J gene: TRBJ2-7; V gene: TRBV25-1; CDR3 protein: ASSDTDSTSREQY
J gene: TRBJ1-5; V gene: TRBV6-5; CDR3 protein: ASSRQGRRDQPQH
J gene: TRBJ1-3; V gene: TRBV6-5; CDR3 protein: ASRLHGSSGNTIY
J gene: TRBJ2-2; V gene: TRBV7-3; CDR3 protein: ASSPGGSTGELF
J gene: TRBJ2-7; V gene: TRBV9; CDR3 protein: ASSARTGTYEQY
J gene: TRBJ2-1; V gene: TRBV28; CDR3 protein: ASSLRLAGVNEQF
J gene: TRBJ2-2; V gene: TRBV2; CDR3 protein: ATHEGLSGELF
J gene: TRBJ2-1; V gene: TRBV9; CDR3 protein: ASSGQPSGPYNEQF
J gene: TRBJ2-1; V gene: TRBV7-9; CDR3 protein: ASSLETAWGLNEQF
J gene: TRBJ2-1; V gene: TRBV2; CDR3 protein: ASSGTNSYNEQF
J gene: TRBJ1-5; V gene: TRBV7-2; CDR3 protein: ASSRQTDRGNQPQH
J gene: TRBJ1-3; V gene: TRBV6-6; CDR3 protein: ASKDSPSGNTIY
J gene: TRBJ2-3; V gene: TRBV24-1; CDR3 protein: ATSDGASDTQY
J gene: TRBJ2-1; V gene: TRBV14; CDR3 protein: ASSLYGTYNEQF
J gene: TRBJ1-2; V gene: TRBV7-9; CDR3 protein: ASSLTRGQKYGYT
J gene: TRBJ2-7; V gene: TRBV9; CDR3 protein: ASSVNGLAGSYEQY
J gene: TRBJ2-5; V gene: TRBV30; CDR3 protein: AWSLQGVETQY
J gene: TRBJ2-1; V gene: TRBV7-9; CDR3 protein: ASSPGGYNEQF
J gene: TRBJ2-2; V gene: TRBV7-6; CDR3 protein: ASSTGQGGTGELF
J gene: TRBJ2-7; V gene: TRBV7-9; CDR3 protein: ASSSGTSGRQYEQY
J gene: TRBJ1-2; V gene: TRBV28; CDR3 protein: ASHRVNGYT
J gene: TRBJ2-3; V gene: TRBV10-3; CDR3 protein: AISESFSGSSSTDTQY
J gene: TRBJ2-1; V gene: TRBV12-3/TRBV12-4; CDR3 protein: ASSFLDEQF
J gene: TRBJ2-2; V gene: TRBV11-3; CDR3 protein: ASSPGPQGGGELF
J gene: TRBJ2-1; V gene: TRBV11-3; CDR3 protein: ASSLGRAQKTSSYNEQF
J gene: TRBJ1-2; V gene: TRBV18; CDR3 protein: ASYPDRGTGYT